The 22 T cell receptor beta chains below all came from one sample that was sequenced in a study of human T cells and chemical hapten exposure. The time point is: patch test 1, 2 weeks after DPC sensitization. Treatment indicated: therapeutic diphenylcyclopropenone sensitization with weekly scalp DPC. TCRdb ran MiXCR on the RACE reads and lists one entry per CDR3 protein. The top ten clones hold less than 2% of a sample with under 200,000 distinct CDR3 sequences, about 15% of them seen once. The sample was whole blood, taken in connection with sensitization to the hapten diphenylcyclopropenone (DPC). Source of these receptors: a woman between 25 and 40 years old with alopecia areata. Some clones in this sample may be carry-over from other donors' samples.

This clonotype was picked up many times. V and J are TRBV7-9 and TRBJ2-3; the D is unclear. Germline-derived CDR1 and CDR2 are SEHNR and FQNEAQ (reference sequence). This CDR3 comprises 13 residues. V lost 8 bases, J lost 2 bases, and 11 bases lay in between. CDR3 residues: CASLGPNTDTQYF. The CDR3, as DNA: TGTGCCAGCTTAGGTCCGAACACAGATACGCAGTATTTT.

The genes are TRBV6-5 and TRBJ2-2; the match to TRBD2 covers 11 bases. Trimming at V came to 2 bases and at J to 6 bases, leaving 14 bases not matched to a gene. CDR3 length: 19 amino acids. CDR1 is MNHEY, CDR2 SVGAGI, per germline. The CDR3 is CASSYGWLAGGLTAGELFF. The CDR3, as DNA: TGTGCCAGCAGTTACGGGTGGCTAGCGGGAGGCCTAACCGCCGGGGAGCTGTTTTTT.

The chain links TRBV6-5 to TRBJ2-7; tentatively, D is TRBD1 (7 bases). Germline loops: CDR1 MNHEY, CDR2 SVGAGI. V lost 3 bases and J 5 bases, leaving 20 bases between the germline ends. CDR3 length: 16 residues. CDR3 amino acids: CASSYLSSRGRNEQYF. In nucleotides, the CDR3 is TGTGCCAGCAGTTATCTCTCTTCCAGGGGGAGGAACGAGCAGTACTTC.

In this sample, this clonotype turned up a few times. This chain uses TRBV20-1 with TRBJ2-5, with a weak D call TRBD2 (7 bases). The CDR3 is 14 residues long. Germline V gene lookup returns CDR1 DFQATT and CDR2 SNEGSKA (reference sequence). Trimming took 3 bases from V and 2 from J, leaving 13 bases between them. The CDR3 region has the DNA TGCAGTGCTAGCTGGCGGGGGCTGCAAGAGACCCAGTACTTC. The encoded protein is CSASWRGLQETQYF.

This clonotype was seen only a few times. This chain joins TRBV9 and TRBJ1-1; D remains ambiguous. CDR3 length equals 14 residues. Germline CDR1 reads SGDLS; CDR2 reads YYNGEE. V lost 0 bases and J 2 bases, leaving 8 bases between the germline ends. For the CDR3, the DNA is TGTGCCAGCAGCGTAGCTACTGGAAACACTGAAGCTTTCTTT. As protein: CASSVATGNTEAFF.

The chain couples TRBV5-4 to TRBJ2-2; D is ambiguous. This CDR3 spans 15 amino acids. Deletions cut 0 bases from V and 6 bases from J, with 12 bases between. Per germline, CDR1 SGHNT and CDR2 YYREEE (reference sequence). CDR3 nucleotides: TGTGCCAGCAGCTTGGACAGCCCGAAGGCCGGGGAGCTGTTTTTT. Translation: CASSLDSPKAGELFF.

This clonotype was seen a handful of times. V and J are TRBV11-2 and TRBJ2-7; D might be TRBD1 or TRBD2, each matching 5 bases. The V gene's germline CDR1 is SGHAT and CDR2 FQNNGV. V was clipped by 1 base and J by 6 bases, with 10 bases between them. This CDR3 is 13 amino acids long. The CDR3 DNA reads as TGTGCCAGCAGCTTAGCCCCGAGGGGCGAGCAGTACTTC. Residues: CASSLAPRGEQYF.

The genes are TRBV9 and TRBJ2-1, with 10 bases fitting TRBD1. From germline, CDR1 is SGDLS and CDR2 YYNGEE. CDR3 length equals 17 residues. V lost 4 bases to trimming and J lost 7 bases; unmatched junction nucleotides: 14. The CDR3 region is CASSPHLDRGLGNEQFF. CDR3 bases: TGTGCCAGCAGCCCCCACCTTGACAGGGGGCTGGGGAATGAGCAGTTCTTC.

The V call is TRBV12-3 or TRBV12-4, the J call TRBJ2-7; possibly TRBD1 or TRBD2 for D (5 bases each). Trimming took off 5 bases at V and 1 base at J, with 12 bases between the two ends. The CDR3 runs 14 residues. CDR3 coding DNA: TGTGCCAGCAGTATTGGGGACGGTTCCTACGAGCAGTACTTC. Protein sequence: CASSIGDGSYEQYF.

The chain joins TRBV28 to TRBJ1-6; perhaps TRBD1 as D (5 bases). CDR1 MDHEN and CDR2 SYDVKM come from the germline V gene. The CDR3 runs to 13 residues. Trimming cost V 6 bases and J 10 bases, with 13 bases left between them. CDR3 DNA: TGTGCCAGCAGACAGGTATCGGGGTCACCCCTCCACTTT. Its protein is CASRQVSGSPLHF.

This clonotype was seen a few times. The chain combines TRBV20-1 with TRBJ1-2; D not resolved. The germline gives CDR1 DFQATT, CDR2 SNEGSKA (reference sequence). Trimming removed 3 bases from V and 8 bases from J, with 19 bases in between. CDR3 size: 14 residues. The CDR3, as DNA: TGCAGTGCTAGCACACCCGCGAGGGTCGACGGCTACACCTTC. Amino acids: CSASTPARVDGYTF.

This clonotype showed up just a few times. The chain has TRBV10-3 and TRBJ2-1, with 7 bases fitting TRBD1. Trimming removed 6 bases from V and 3 bases from J; junction bases left unmatched: 2. The germline V gene encodes CDR1 ENHRY and CDR2 SYGVKD. CDR3 length: 13 residues. The CDR3 DNA sequence: TGTGCCATCAGCGGGACAGACTACAATGAGCAGTTCTTC. The encoded protein is CAISGTDYNEQFF.

The chain couples TRBV6-5 to TRBJ2-7; no clear D. The CDR3 covers 13 residues. Trimming removed 2 bases from V and 1 base from J, with 6 bases in between. Per germline, CDR1 MNHEY and CDR2 SVGAGI. The CDR3: CASSYGVSYEQYF. In nucleotides, the CDR3 is TGTGCCAGCAGTTACGGGGTTTCCTACGAGCAGTACTTC.

This clonotype was observed a few times. This chain uses TRBV12-3 or TRBV12-4 with TRBJ1-2, with 9 positions matching TRBD1. This CDR3 contains 18 residues. V shed 5 bases and J 4 bases; nucleotides not matched to a gene: 17. CDR3 residues: CASSQGVPGTGLFYGYTF. CDR3 DNA sequence: TGTGCCAGCAGTCAAGGGGTCCCCGGGACAGGGCTTTTCTATGGCTACACCTTC.

The CDR3 here is CASSQAGLSSGANVLTF. The CDR3 DNA reads TGTGCCAGCAGCCAAGCGGGACTTAGCTCTGGGGCCAACGTCCTGACTTTC. The chain couples TRBV3-1 to TRBJ2-6; TRBD2 is a possible D gene (6 bases). This CDR3 has 17 amino acids. V was shortened by 1 base and J by 0 bases, with 10 bases between the two germline ends. Germline loops: CDR1 LGHDT, CDR2 YNNKEL (reference sequence).

The J gene is TRBJ2-7, the V gene TRBV7-2; D call uncertain. Trimming removed 0 bases from V and 2 bases from J, with 5 bases in between. The CDR3 covers 13 residues. The germline V gene encodes CDR1 SGHTA and CDR2 FQGNSA. In DNA, the CDR3 is TGTGCCAGCAGCTTAGCGCTGGCCTACGAGCAGTACTTC. It codes for CASSLALAYEQYF.

This clonotype was detected a few times. The V gene is TRBV20-1, the J gene TRBJ1-5; possible D gene TRBD1, 6 bases. Trimming removed 2 bases at V and 2 bases at J, with 10 bases between. The germline CDR1 and CDR2 sequences are DFQATT and SNEGSKA (reference sequence). There are 14 residues in the CDR3. The CDR3 DNA follows: TGCAGTGCTAGACTGACAGGTGGCAATCAGCCCCAGCATTTT. It specifies CSARLTGGNQPQHF.

This chain links TRBV18 with TRBJ2-5; 14 positions match TRBD2. From germline, CDR1 is KGHSH and CDR2 LQKENI. This CDR3 has 18 residues. Losses at the gene ends were 5 bases for V and 1 base for J; bases not matched to a gene: 9. The CDR3 DNA follows: TGTGCCAGCTCAGGACTAGCGGGAGGTGTTGGCAGCCAAGAGACCCAGTACTTC. It translates to CASSGLAGGVGSQETQYF.

The chain uses TRBV20-1 and TRBJ1-3; possible D gene TRBD1, 5 bases. The CDR3 runs to 12 residues. Per germline, CDR1 DFQATT and CDR2 SNEGSKA (reference sequence). V lost 6 bases and J lost 2, with 8 bases in between. In DNA, the CDR3 is TGCAGTGCGCAGGGACCTGGAAACACCATATATTTT. This codes for CSAQGPGNTIYF.

Only a few counts were recorded for this clonotype. The chain couples TRBV2 to TRBJ1-6; TRBD1 aligns across 9 bases. This CDR3 region has 14 residues. Per germline, CDR1 SNHLY and CDR2 FYNNEI. V lost 6 bases and J lost 11; bases outside the gene matches: 8. The chain's CDR3 is CASRAGTGFPPLHF. In nucleotides, the CDR3 is TGTGCCAGCAGAGCCGGGACAGGGTTTCCACCCCTCCACTTT.

This clonotype was seen only a few times. This chain uses TRBV4-3 with TRBJ1-2; the D is unclear. CDR3 length equals 15 residues. From germline, CDR1 is LGHNA and CDR2 YSLEER. V was cut by 0 bases and J by 0 bases, with 8 bases left in between. The CDR3: CASSQDRGANYGYTF. CDR3 coding DNA: TGCGCCAGCAGCCAAGATCGGGGAGCTAACTATGGCTACACCTTC.

This clonotype was found many times. This chain joins TRBV28 and TRBJ2-5; unclear D gene. The V end lost 3 bases, the J end lost 7 bases, and 9 bases lay between the germline ends. The CDR3 has 12 residues. CDR1 is MDHEN, CDR2 SYDVKM, per germline. CDR3 sequence: CASSFPLGTQYF. The CDR3 bases are TGTGCCAGCAGTTTCCCCCTTGGGACCCAGTACTTC.